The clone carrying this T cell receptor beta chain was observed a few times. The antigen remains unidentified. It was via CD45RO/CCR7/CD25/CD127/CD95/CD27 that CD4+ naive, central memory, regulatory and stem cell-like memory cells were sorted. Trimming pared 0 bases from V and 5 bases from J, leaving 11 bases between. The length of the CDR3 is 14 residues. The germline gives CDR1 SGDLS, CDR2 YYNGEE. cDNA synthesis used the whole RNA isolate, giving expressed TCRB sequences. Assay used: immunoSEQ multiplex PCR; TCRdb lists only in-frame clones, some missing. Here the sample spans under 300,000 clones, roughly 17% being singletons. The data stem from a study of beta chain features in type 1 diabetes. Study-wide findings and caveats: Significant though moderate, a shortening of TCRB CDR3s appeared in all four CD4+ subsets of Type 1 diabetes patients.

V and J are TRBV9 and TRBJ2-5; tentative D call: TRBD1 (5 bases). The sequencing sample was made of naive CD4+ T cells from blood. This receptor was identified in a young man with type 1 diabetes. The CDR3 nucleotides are TGTGCCAGCAGCGTAGCTAAGGGGTGGGAGACCCAGTACTTC. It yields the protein CASSVAKGWETQYF. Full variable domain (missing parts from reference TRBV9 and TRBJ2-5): DSGVTQTPKHLITATGQRVTLRCSPRSGDLSVYWYQQSLDQGLQFLIQYYNGEERAKGNILERFSAQQFPDLHSELNLSSLELGDSALYFCASSVAKGWETQYFGPGTRLLVL.